This T cell receptor beta chain was identified in a study of blood T cells in healthy people across ages (dated by TCRdb to 2015 to 2017). Background for the entire study: In model experiments, template switching captured roughly one uniquely barcoded TCR beta cDNA molecule for every two T cells. The study measured age-related changes in TCR beta repertoire diversity using deep sequencing normalized with unique cDNA molecular identifiers. The donors were divided into four age groups: young (average approximately 17 years), middle-aged (about 40), aged (approximately 62) and long-lived (roughly 86). Donors of different ages were randomly distributed across sequencing lanes to avoid experimental bias. Using the same blood draw, the study looked at two additional independent replicas of 1 million unique cDNA reads for two donors, one aged 18 to 30 and the other aged 80 or older.

Broad study findings and their caveats: Compared with the aged group, more naive CD4+ T cells, fewer expanded clones and increased TCR diversity were shown by the long-lived group, suggesting age selection. There was a strong correlation between observed TCR beta diversity and the percentage of naive T cells measured by flow cytometry. Conclusive comparison of naive and antigen-experienced compartments was prevented by the profiling of bulk unsorted PBMCs. Observed TCR beta diversity per million T cells fell roughly linearly with age, and a significant reduction was already apparent by age around 36. Because donor CMV infection status was unknown, age-related changes in expanded clonotypes were potentially confounded. Estimates of total diversity based on one million sequenced T cells were considered lower bounds and underestimates.

The donors were roughly 39 Caucasian individuals from Russia, aged roughly 6 to 100 years, who were systemically healthy. Roughly 10 milliliters of peripheral blood were collected from each donor into EDTA-treated Vacutainer tubes. Ficoll-Paque density-gradient centrifugation was used to isolate PBMCs, with at least 7 million obtained per sample. Total RNA, at least 6 micrograms per sample, was extracted from PBMCs with Trizol reagent. For every donor, an aliquot of PBMCs went through flow cytometry to measure the percentages of naive CD45RAhigh/CD27high T cells. Libraries were prepared through 5' RACE. Instrument used: Illumina HiSeq 2500. A second PCR of about 7 to 12 cycles was run with a J-beta primer mix and a sample-barcoded 5' primer. A template-switch 5' adaptor carrying 12 random nucleotides introduced a unique molecular identifier onto each TCR beta cDNA molecule. Each sample yielded at least 3 million CDR3-containing paired-end reads. First-strand cDNA was synthesized from all RNA with the Mint cDNA synthesis kit, primed by a TRBC-specific oligonucleotide. After uracil-DNA glycosylase treatment, a first 18-cycle PCR used universal primers M1SS and BC2_uni_R on all cDNA. The paper's processing steps were these. Each sample was normalized by randomly selecting 1 million high-quality reads, each carrying a distinct molecular identifier. Reads sharing molecular identifiers were discarded rather than binned into consensus sequences. MiTCR, run with a Q25 quality threshold and the strictest error-elimination algorithm, handled CDR3 identification, clonotype clustering and error correction. A nonparametric unseen species model using Euler transformation provided a lower-bound estimate of total TCR beta diversity. In-frame beta chains were kept once TCRdb had trimmed the public reads at Q25 with fastp and called clones with MiXCR. Identical CDR3 proteins give one entry, which carries the most common genes and DNA. The authors' filters were not applied to this entry. Within this sample are over a million distinct CDR3 sequences, with 40% to 55% of them counted one time only. Jointly, the top ten make up approximately 20% of the sample.

This clonotype was observed a few times. Its cognate antigen has yet to be identified. Within one base of it there is no much larger clone, and no base qualities were kept. Inclusive of the bounding cysteine and phenylalanine, the CDR3 is 14 residues long. The only DNA kept is the CDR3, 42 bases in frame from the first base. CDR1 LGHDT and CDR2 YNNKEL are derived from the germline V gene (reference sequence). Trimming removed 3 bases from V and 3 bases from J; the gene matches leave 5 bases unexplained. Sequenced sample: blood. This chain joins TRBV3-1 to TRBJ2-7; 7 central bases correspond to TRBD1. The origin of this receptor is a woman aged 55-69 years in good health. The DNA sequence is given as TGTGCCAGCAGCCACCTTGACAGGGTCTACGAGCAGTACTTC. Translated, it reads CASSHLDRVYEQYF.